Each of the 16 T cell receptor beta chains below was sequenced from the same sample in a study of blood T cell repertoires in COVID-19. Clones were read by immunoSEQ multiplex PCR, and TCRdb kept only the in-frame ones, dropping some. The data show fewer than 300,000 clones, 65% to 90% seen once. Sequenced sample: peripheral blood. The receptors were sampled from a woman aged 55 to 70 with active or convalescent COVID-19.

V usage is TRBV7-6 and J usage is TRBJ1-5; 7 bases match TRBD1. This CDR3 spans 15 amino acids. CDR1 SGHVS and CDR2 FNYEAQ come from the germline V gene. V lost 3 bases and J lost 6; bases outside the gene matches: 8. The CDR3 DNA reads TGTGCCAGCAGCTTGGGACAGATCGGGAGTCAGCCCCAGCATTTT. This gives the protein CASSLGQIGSQPQHF.

The chain joins TRBV27 to TRBJ2-5, with 7 bases aligning to TRBD1. CDR1 and CDR2 (germline): MNHEY, SMNVEV (reference sequence). The CDR3 spans 14 residues. The J segment lost 2 bases and the V segment lost 6 bases, leaving 6 bases of the junction unmatched. CDR3 in DNA: TGTGCCAGCAGCCTGACAGGGCGGCAAGAGACCCAGTACTTC. This sequence encodes CASSLTGRQETQYF.

The chain joins TRBV5-1 to TRBJ2-7; maybe TRBD1 (5 bases). The ends were cut back, 0 bases at V and 5 bases at J, with 9 bases in the middle. The CDR3 has 13 amino acids. The germline CDR1 and CDR2 sequences are SGHRS and YFSETQ. CDR3 protein: CASSLEGEDEQYF. In DNA form, the CDR3 reads TGCGCCAGCAGCTTGGAAGGGGAAGACGAGCAGTACTTC. Together with reference TRBV5-1 and TRBJ2-7, the CDR3 gives the full variable domain: KAGVTQTPRYLIKTRGQQVTLSCSPISGHRSVSWYQQTPGQGLQFLFEYFSETQRNKGNFPGRFSGRQFSNSRSEMNVSTLELGDSALYLCASSLEGEDEQYFGPGTRLTVT.

On this clone: The sample contains more than one DNA sequence encoding this CDR3. The V call is TRBV19, the J call TRBJ2-7; D gene ambiguous. Germline V gives CDR1 LNHDA, CDR2 SQIVND (reference sequence). The CDR3 is 13 amino acids. Trimming pared 1 base from V and 0 bases from J, leaving 4 bases between. DNA for the CDR3: TGTGCCAGTAGTATAGGCAGCTCCTACGAGCAGTACTTC. It translates to CASSIGSSYEQYF.

The chain recombines TRBV5-5 with TRBJ2-4, with D maybe TRBD2 (6 bases). The CDR3 contains 18 residues. Germline V gives CDR1 SGHKS, CDR2 YYEKEE (reference sequence). V was cut by 0 bases and J by 2 bases, with 18 bases left in between. CDR3 sequence (DNA): TGTGCCAGCAGCTTGGGTCTCGAGGAGGGCCGGACCAAAAACATTCAGTACTTC. Amino acids: CASSLGLEEGRTKNIQYF. The complete variable domain, with remaining parts taken from reference TRBV5-5 and TRBJ2-4, reads DAGVTQSPTHLIKTRGQQVTLRCSPISGHKSVSWYQQVLGQGPQFIFQYYEKEERGRGNFPDRFSARQFPNYSSELNVNALLLGDSALYLCASSLGLEEGRTKNIQYFGAGTRLSVL.

The V gene is TRBV15, the J gene TRBJ1-5; tentative D call: TRBD1 (5 bases). The CDR3 contains 15 residues. From germline, CDR1 is LNHNV and CDR2 YYDKDF (reference sequence). Deletions cut 0 bases from V and 0 bases from J, with 6 bases between. The CDR3 DNA follows: TGTGCCACCAGCAGAGAGGGGCATAGCAATCAGCCCCAGCATTTT. Its translation: CATSREGHSNQPQHF.

This clone was seen a few times. V gene TRBV4-3 combines with J gene TRBJ1-5; no firm D call. The ends were cut back, 0 bases at V and 4 bases at J, with 4 bases in the middle. Germline V gene sequence: CDR1 LGHNA, CDR2 YSLEER. The CDR3 is 13 amino acids. CDR3 in amino acids: CASSQDLNQPQHF. The CDR3 DNA follows: TGCGCCAGCAGCCAAGATCTAAATCAGCCCCAGCATTTT.

The chain couples TRBV9 to TRBJ1-2; tentatively, D is TRBD1 (5 bases). The germline CDR1 and CDR2 sequences are SGDLS and YYNGEE. The V end was cut by 1 base, the J end by 5 bases, with 12 bases between. The length of the CDR3 is 14 residues. The CDR3 sequence: CASSVSQGIYGYTF. The CDR3 DNA reads as TGTGCCAGCAGCGTAAGTCAGGGCATTTATGGCTACACCTTC.

The chain uses TRBV16 and TRBJ1-2; no firm D call. CDR1 and CDR2 (germline): KGHSY, FQNENV. With 8 bases removed from V and 7 bases from J, the gap between germline ends came to 17 bases. The CDR3 runs 13 residues. CDR3 residues: CASGKVREGGYTF. The CDR3 nucleotides read TGTGCCAGCGGCAAAGTGCGGGAGGGTGGCTACACCTTC.

The rearrangement links TRBV9 to TRBJ2-7; possibly TRBD2 for D (7 bases). The CDR3 runs 15 residues. V was cut by 0 bases and J by 2 bases, with 12 bases left in between. The V gene's germline CDR1 is SGDLS and CDR2 YYNGEE. CDR3 residues: CASSVGAGAPYEQYF. The CDR3 DNA reads as TGTGCCAGCAGCGTAGGTGCGGGGGCCCCCTACGAGCAGTACTTC. Variable domain in full (rest from reference TRBV9 and TRBJ2-7): DSGVTQTPKHLITATGQRVTLRCSPRSGDLSVYWYQQSLDQGLQFLIQYYNGEERAKGNILERFSAQQFPDLHSELNLSSLELGDSALYFCASSVGAGAPYEQYFGPGTRLTVT.

This clone was seen a few times. This chain uses TRBV11-2 with TRBJ2-7; TRBD2 is a possible D gene (5 bases). This CDR3 is 11 amino acids long. Germline V gene data show CDR1 as SGHAT and CDR2 as FQNNGV. V was cut by 1 base and J by 12 bases, with 10 bases left in between. CDR3 in amino acids: CASSLGARGYF. The CDR3, as DNA: TGTGCCAGCAGCTTAGGGGCACGGGGGTACTTC.

J is TRBJ2-1 and V is TRBV28; D call uncertain. This CDR3 spans 14 amino acids. Germline V gene data show CDR1 as MDHEN and CDR2 as SYDVKM. V was shortened by 7 bases and J by 6 bases, with 16 bases between the two germline ends. CDR3 DNA: TGTGCCAGCAAGATAGGCTCAGGTGGCAATGAGCAGTTCTTC. It specifies CASKIGSGGNEQFF.

This clone has just a few counts. The chain links TRBV5-4 to TRBJ2-2; D is ambiguous. This CDR3 contains 14 residues. The germline gives CDR1 SGHNT, CDR2 YYREEE (reference sequence). Trimming left V 0 bases short and J 8 bases short, with 11 bases between. The CDR3 spells CASSLGALGGELFF. The CDR3 DNA reads TGTGCCAGCAGCTTGGGGGCCCTCGGAGGGGAGCTGTTTTTT. The variable domain in full, completed from reference TRBV5-4 and TRBJ2-2, reads ETGVTQSPTHLIKTRGQQVTLRCSSQSGHNTVSWYQQALGQGPQFIFQYYREEENGRGNFPPRFSGLQFPNYSSELNVNALELDDSALYLCASSLGALGGELFFGEGSRLTVL.

The gene calls are TRBV9 and TRBJ1-1, with D maybe TRBD1 (5 bases). Between the trimmed V and J ends, which lost 4 bases and 0 bases, there was a span of 16 bases. CDR3 length: 16 amino acids. Germline V lookup: CDR1 SGDLS, CDR2 YYNGEE. The CDR3 protein is CASSLRQRLMNTEAFF. CDR3 bases: TGTGCCAGCAGCCTAAGACAGAGACTGATGAACACTGAAGCTTTCTTT.

V and J are TRBV4-3 and TRBJ1-5; D may be TRBD1 (5 bases). V gave up 5 bases and J gave up 3 bases, with 14 bases separating them. Germline CDR1 is LGHNA and CDR2 is YSLEER. This CDR3 is 15 amino acids long. The CDR3 nucleotides read TGCGCCAGCAGCTCCCACAGGACCCTCAATCAGCCCCAGCATTTT. Translated, it gives CASSSHRTLNQPQHF.

This sequence joins TRBV19 and TRBJ1-1, with D possibly matching TRBD1 (5 bases). This CDR3 is 14 amino acids long. The germline V and J ends were trimmed by 2 bases and 4 bases, with 11 bases remaining between them. Germline CDR1 is LNHDA and CDR2 is SQIVND (reference sequence). The CDR3 coding sequence is TGTGCCAGTAGTATAATGTCAGGGCGCACTGAAGCTTTCTTT. This gives the protein CASSIMSGRTEAFF.